This T cell receptor beta chain was identified in a study of T cell responses to AZD1222 COVID-19 vaccine. Study-level results: After the peak T cell response, and only then, were repertoires sampled.

Only in-frame clones appear in the TCRdb table, and some are missing; sequencing was by immunoSEQ multiplex PCR. The sample lists under 150,000 clones; approximately 92% were seen once. Comments on this clone: Its target is not known.

Germline V lookup: CDR1 MDHEN, CDR2 SYDVKM. The length of the CDR3 is 14 residues. V was pared by 2 bases and J by 5 bases, with 12 bases between. The sample was peripheral blood, taken 28 days after the second AZD1222 dose. This receptor was obtained from an adult who received the AZD1222 COVID-19 vaccine. The chain joins TRBV28 to TRBJ1-1; a weak D match, TRBD1 (5 bases). CDR3 nucleotide sequence: TGTGCCAGCAGTTTACTGGGACTTGTAACTGAAGCTTTCTTT. Amino acids: CASSLLGLVTEAFF.